This T cell receptor (beta chain) was obtained from a study of blood T cells in healthy people across ages. Regarding the study as a whole: It was the long-lived donors that had more naive CD4+ cells and higher diversity than aged donors.

Trimming shortened V by 0 bases and J by 5 bases, and 12 bases separated the two germline ends. Germline CDR1 is SGDLS and CDR2 is YYNGEE. This CDR3 region has 15 residues. Donors gave about 9.3 milliliters of peripheral blood apiece. On this clonotype: Its antigen is unknown.

A J-beta primer mix and a sample-barcoded 5' primer were used in a second PCR of about 7 to 11 cycles. A single record per CDR3 protein comes from TCRdb applying MiXCR to the 5' RACE reads. The table records 500,000 to 600,000 distinct CDR3 sequences, 27% of them present only once. This chain joins TRBV9 and TRBJ2-1; TRBD2 might be the D (6 bases). What was sequenced was blood. The receptor was isolated from a woman in her 70s in good health. The CDR3 loop is CASSVEGTGDNEQFF. CDR3 DNA: TGTGCCAGCAGCGTAGAAGGGACTGGAGACAATGAGCAGTTCTTC.